This TCR beta chain was captured in a study of T cell repertoires in ileal Crohn's disease. Notes on the study in general: Clonal expansions were more frequent in active smokers than non-smokers at surgery.

V dropped 0 bases and J dropped 6; count of bases not matched to a gene: 4. From germline, CDR1 is MGHRA and CDR2 YSYEKL. The length of the CDR3 is 15 residues. Time point indicated: proximal margin of the surgical specimen (macroscopically non-inflamed). Profiling relied on immunoSEQ multiplex PCR, and the TCRdb table lists in-frame clones only, not all of them. The table lists 3,000 or so clones, about 69% of them singletons, with approximately 24% in the top ten. Remarks on this clone: Its matching antigen is unknown.

J is TRBJ2-2 and V is TRBV4-1, with 7 bases fitting TRBD2. Sample: ileal tissue. The TCR originated in an adult with Crohn's disease. This CDR3 reads CASSQDWTSPGELFF. CDR3 DNA sequence: TGCGCCAGCAGCCAAGATTGGACTAGTCCCGGGGAGCTGTTTTTT.